This TCR beta chain was captured by sequencing in a study of radiotherapy plus CTLA-4 blockade in lung cancer. Study-level information: Disease control was present in 30% to 40% of patients, and objective responses in 18%.

Repertoires were generated with immunoSEQ multiplex PCR, while TCRdb's copy carries only in-frame clones and drops some. This table holds tens of thousands of clones, roughly four fifths found once. General study results and limits: Response was reportedly best predicted by early blood T cell clone dynamics, with interferon-beta. Clones derived from tumor TCRs expanded in blood after radiotherapy plus ipilimumab.

A remark on this clone: Antigen unknown.

This CDR3 comprises 14 residues. Germline CDR1 reads SGHVS; CDR2 reads FNYEAQ. The V end lost 6 bases, the J end lost 1 base, and 12 bases lay between the germline ends. Alongside CTLA-4 blockade with ipilimumab, patients with chemo-refractory metastatic non-small-cell lung cancer received focal radiation. The input for sequencing was peripheral blood, taken from a patient treated with radiotherapy plus ipilimumab. The receptor was derived from a human donor with non-small cell lung cancer who had stable disease on radiotherapy plus ipilimumab. This chain connects TRBV7-6 to TRBJ2-5; D assignment may be TRBD1 or TRBD2 (5 bases each). DNA of the CDR3: TGTGCCAGCAGACCTGGGACGGCCCAAGAGACCCAGTACTTC. As protein: CASRPGTAQETQYF.